This T cell receptor (beta chain) is from a study of T cell responses to AZD1222 COVID-19 vaccine. TCRdb's copy holds only in-frame clones and misses some; the assay was immunoSEQ multiplex PCR. The repertoire holds more than 150,000 clones, with around 88% as singletons. This CDR3 spans 13 amino acids. V was trimmed by 1 base and J by 16 bases, leaving 14 bases between them. The germline V gene encodes CDR1 SGHTA and CDR2 FQGNSA. This chain uses TRBV7-2 with TRBJ1-6, with unresolved D. The source material was peripheral blood, sampled on day 0 of AZD1222 vaccination. This receptor was obtained from an adult in good health. CDR3 nucleotides: TGTGCCAGCAGCTTAGGGGGTCTAACGACTCTCCACTTT. Its protein product is CASSLGGLTTLHF. Full variable domain (outside the CDR3, taken from reference TRBV7-2 and TRBJ1-6): GAGVSQSPSNKVTEKGKDVELRCDPISGHTALYWYRQSLGQGLEFLIYFQGNSAPDKSGLPSDRFSAERTGGSVSTLTIQRTQQEDSAVYLCASSLGGLTTLHFGNGTRLTVT.